One sample yielded the 11 T cell receptor beta chains listed below, sequenced in a study of shared clonotypes between healthy human individuals. Profiling relied on immunoSEQ multiplex PCR, and the TCRdb table lists in-frame clones only, not all of them. The sample records some 1.1 million clones, around three quarters being singletons. Material: memory CD4+ T cells from PBMCs. Subset of the sample: CD45RA-negative fraction. All receptors come from a man between 18 and 29 years old in good health. Some clones in this sample may be carry-over from other donors' samples.

The CDR3 reads CASSVRTRAHEQYF. The CDR3 DNA reads as TGTGCCAGCAGTGTAAGGACCAGGGCCCACGAGCAGTACTTC. The chain joins TRBV2 to TRBJ2-7; a possible D gene is TRBD1 (5 bases). This CDR3 spans 14 amino acids. Trimming removed 4 bases from V and 5 bases from J, with 15 bases in between. The germline V gene encodes CDR1 SNHLY and CDR2 FYNNEI.

This clone was picked up many times. The chain uses TRBV5-1 and TRBJ1-5; TRBD1 is a possible D gene (5 bases). CDR3 length: 16 residues. V shed 0 bases and J shed 3 bases, with 13 bases lying between them. Germline V gene sequence: CDR1 SGHRS, CDR2 YFSETQ. The CDR3 sequence: CASSLAGTEDNQPQHF. The CDR3 DNA sequence: TGCGCCAGCAGCTTGGCCGGGACGGAGGACAATCAGCCCCAGCATTTT.

The chain has TRBV28 and TRBJ1-4; a possible D gene is TRBD1 (6 bases). The CDR3 totals 14 residues. CDR1 and CDR2 from the germline V gene are MDHEN and SYDVKM. V was pared by 7 bases and J by 8 bases, with 17 bases between. In DNA, the CDR3 is TGTGCCAGCATCAGTGGGGGCGCCAGGGAAAAACTGTTTTTT. Residues: CASISGGAREKLFF.

The chain couples TRBV7-1 to TRBJ2-1, with D unclear. TRBV7-1 belongs to the ORF category, with a function that is uncertain. Trimming pared 5 bases from V and 7 bases from J, leaving 9 bases between. This CDR3 has 12 amino acids. In DNA form, the CDR3 reads TGTGCCAGCAGCCCTACTGGGAATGAGCAGTTCTTC. It yields the protein CASSPTGNEQFF.

The V and J genes are TRBV13 and TRBJ2-1; D assignment may be TRBD1 or TRBD2 (5 bases each). Trimming pared 4 bases from V and 7 bases from J, leaving 20 bases between. There are 16 residues in the CDR3. CDR1 is PRHDT, CDR2 FYEKMQ, per germline (reference sequence). The CDR3 nucleotides are TGTGCCAGCAGCTCCCTTCCGTGGAGGTCAGGGAATGAGCAGTTCTTC. This encodes CASSSLPWRSGNEQFF.

As concerns this clone: At the DNA level, this CDR3 is encoded by other sequences in the same sample as well. The V gene is TRBV7-6, the J gene TRBJ1-3; D may be TRBD1 (5 bases). Between the trimmed V and J ends, which lost 1 base and 1 base, there was a span of 8 bases. CDR3 length equals 15 residues. In germline, CDR1 is SGHVS, CDR2 FNYEAQ. CDR3 amino acids: CASSLVRGSGNTIYF. CDR3 coding DNA: TGTGCCAGCAGCTTAGTTCGGGGGTCTGGAAACACCATATATTTT.

The chain carries TRBV11-2 and TRBJ2-7, with TRBD2 identical over 7 bases. Germline V gives CDR1 SGHAT, CDR2 FQNNGV. The CDR3 has 14 amino acids. Trimming cost V 5 bases and J 3 bases; bases outside gene matches: 7. CDR3 DNA: TGTGCCAGCAGCACTTCGGGACTACTCTACGAGCAGTACTTC. This gives the protein CASSTSGLLYEQYF.

V usage is TRBV28 and J usage is TRBJ1-2; 8 bases align to TRBD1. CDR1 is MDHEN and CDR2 is SYDVKM in the germline V gene. J was trimmed by 0 bases and V by 5 bases; bases with no gene match: 2. The CDR3 has 14 residues. CDR3 region: CASSPGGPNYGYTF. In DNA form, the CDR3 reads TGTGCCAGCAGTCCAGGGGGCCCTAACTATGGCTACACCTTC.

This chain links TRBV2 with TRBJ1-2; D unclear. Germline CDR1 reads SNHLY; CDR2 reads FYNNEI. Trimming took 11 bases from V and 8 from J, leaving 6 bases between them. The CDR3 totals 8 residues. CDR3 in amino acids: CAGGGYTF. In DNA, the CDR3 is TGTGCCGGAGGGGGCTACACCTTC.

CDR3 nucleotides: TGTGCCAGCTCAAGGACCGGAACCGGGGAGCTGTTTTTT. Translated, it gives CASSRTGTGELFF. The rearrangement uses TRBV27 and TRBJ2-2; D not certain. This CDR3 has 13 amino acids. V was shortened by 8 bases and J by 5 bases, with 12 bases between the two germline ends. The germline gives CDR1 MNHEY, CDR2 SMNVEV (reference sequence).

V and J are TRBV28 and TRBJ1-2; 9 positions agree with TRBD1. The CDR3 runs to 15 residues. Germline trimming cut 6 bases from V and 4 bases from J; bases unmatched to any gene: 9. CDR1 is MDHEN and CDR2 is SYDVKM in the germline V gene. CDR3 protein: CASSLGQGRGYGYTF. CDR3 sequence (DNA): TGTGCCAGCAGCCTGGGACAGGGAAGGGGCTATGGCTACACCTTC.